Listed below are T cell receptor beta chains from one sample, sequenced in a study of cytomegalovirus exposure and HLA in healthy donors. Sequencing used immunoSEQ multiplex PCR; TCRdb keeps in-frame clones, though not all of them. The data show about 190,000 clones, 60% to 80% seen once. Material: PBMCs. These receptors all stem from a young woman in good health and CMV-seronegative. CDR3s include the opening cysteine and the closing phenylalanine or tryptophan. Each record gives: J gene, V gene, D gene, clone size, CDR3 protein, CDR3 DNA. D genes are given only for firm matches. Clone size is given for some rows only: seen once, a few or many times, or a class if the clone is expanded.

j_gene: TRBJ1-1
v_gene: TRBV5-1
d_gene: -
abundance: -
CDR3aa: CASSLTGIPPNTEAFF
CDR3nt: TGCGCCAGCAGCTTGACAGGGATCCCCCCGAACACTGAAGCTTTCTTT

j_gene: TRBJ1-5
v_gene: TRBV4-1
d_gene: -
abundance: -
CDR3aa: CASSPNPSGFRGNQPQHF
CDR3nt: TGCGCCAGCAGCCCCAACCCCTCAGGGTTTAGGGGCAATCAGCCCCAGCATTTT

j_gene: TRBJ1-1
v_gene: TRBV27
d_gene: TRBD1
abundance: -
CDR3aa: CASSLGTGIHTEAFF
CDR3nt: TGTGCCAGCAGTTTGGGGACAGGGATTCACACTGAAGCTTTCTTT

j_gene: TRBJ2-7
v_gene: TRBV13
d_gene: -
abundance: -
CDR3aa: CASSLGRQASYEQYF
CDR3nt: TGTGCCAGCAGCCTTGGGAGACAGGCGTCTTACGAGCAGTACTTC

j_gene: TRBJ2-1
v_gene: TRBV4-2
d_gene: TRBD1
abundance: -
CDR3aa: CASSYTQGDHNEQFF
CDR3nt: TGTGCCAGCAGCTATACACAGGGGGATCACAATGAGCAGTTCTTC

j_gene: TRBJ1-2
v_gene: TRBV10-2
d_gene: TRBD1
abundance: -
CDR3aa: CASTTGTGGDGYTF
CDR3nt: TGCGCCAGCACTACGGGGACAGGGGGCGATGGCTACACCTTC

j_gene: TRBJ2-7
v_gene: TRBV9
d_gene: TRBD1
abundance: -
CDR3aa: CASSIGQGQYEQYF
CDR3nt: TGTGCCAGCAGCATTGGACAGGGGCAGTACGAGCAGTACTTC

j_gene: TRBJ2-1
v_gene: TRBV27
d_gene: -
abundance: -
CDR3aa: CASRSGLSSYNEQFF
CDR3nt: TGTGCCAGCCGGAGCGGGTTGAGCTCCTACAATGAGCAGTTCTTC

j_gene: TRBJ1-1
v_gene: TRBV6-1
d_gene: -
abundance: few
CDR3aa: CASSEGQLNTEAFF
CDR3nt: TGTGCCAGCAGTGAAGGACAGCTGAACACTGAAGCTTTCTTT

j_gene: TRBJ2-1
v_gene: TRBV7-8
d_gene: -
abundance: -
CDR3aa: CASSTTAYNEQFF
CDR3nt: TGTGCCAGCAGCACAACAGCATACAATGAGCAGTTCTTC

j_gene: TRBJ2-3
v_gene: TRBV5-6
d_gene: TRBD1
abundance: -
CDR3aa: CASSFRTGGTQYF
CDR3nt: TGTGCCAGCAGCTTTCGGACAGGGGGAACGCAGTATTTT

j_gene: TRBJ2-1
v_gene: TRBV7-3
d_gene: TRBD2
abundance: -
CDR3aa: CASSFRTSGIGEQFF
CDR3nt: TGTGCCAGCAGCTTCCGGACTAGCGGGATAGGTGAGCAGTTCTTC

j_gene: TRBJ1-2
v_gene: TRBV11-2
d_gene: -
abundance: -
CDR3aa: CASSLGQGNYGYTF
CDR3nt: TGTGCCAGCAGCTTAGGTCAGGGGAACTATGGCTACACCTTC

j_gene: TRBJ1-1
v_gene: TRBV7-2
d_gene: -
abundance: -
CDR3aa: CASSFSPAPGTEAFF
CDR3nt: TGTGCCAGCAGCTTCTCTCCGGCCCCGGGCACTGAAGCTTTCTTT

j_gene: TRBJ2-7
v_gene: TRBV11-2
d_gene: TRBD2
abundance: -
CDR3aa: CASSLSGGVGTYEQYF
CDR3nt: TGTGCCAGCAGCTTATCGGGGGGTGTCGGAACCTACGAGCAGTACTTC

j_gene: TRBJ1-4
v_gene: TRBV28
d_gene: -
abundance: -
CDR3aa: CASSLGGAVNEKLFF
CDR3nt: TGTGCCAGCAGTTTAGGGGGGGCAGTAAATGAAAAACTGTTTTTT

j_gene: TRBJ1-3
v_gene: TRBV18
d_gene: -
abundance: -
CDR3aa: CASSPRQVPSSGNTIYF
CDR3nt: TGTGCCAGCTCACCACGACAGGTCCCCAGCTCTGGAAACACCATATATTTT

j_gene: TRBJ1-2
v_gene: TRBV27
d_gene: -
abundance: -
CDR3aa: CASTPQGSYGYTF
CDR3nt: TGTGCCAGCACCCCACAGGGATCCTATGGCTACACCTTC

j_gene: TRBJ2-5
v_gene: TRBV10-3
d_gene: -
abundance: -
CDR3aa: CAIRGDSEIHQETQYF
CDR3nt: TGTGCCATCAGGGGGGACTCGGAGATCCATCAAGAGACCCAGTACTTC

j_gene: TRBJ1-1
v_gene: TRBV6-5
d_gene: -
abundance: -
CDR3aa: CASSRKQGVDTEAFF
CDR3nt: TGTGCCAGCAGTCGTAAACAGGGAGTGGACACTGAAGCTTTCTTT

j_gene: TRBJ1-1
v_gene: TRBV28
d_gene: -
abundance: -
CDR3aa: CASFNYFNTEAFF
CDR3nt: TGTGCCAGCTTTAACTACTTTAACACTGAAGCTTTCTTT

j_gene: TRBJ1-2
v_gene: TRBV19
d_gene: TRBD1
abundance: -
CDR3aa: CASSMSFGTGFYGYTF
CDR3nt: TGTGCCAGTAGTATGAGTTTCGGGACAGGGTTCTATGGCTACACCTTC

j_gene: TRBJ1-6
v_gene: TRBV7-8
d_gene: -
abundance: -
CDR3aa: CASSLLVSENSHNSPLHF
CDR3nt: TGTGCCAGCAGCTTATTAGTATCAGAGAACAGCCATAATTCACCCCTCCACTTT

j_gene: TRBJ2-7
v_gene: TRBV28
d_gene: TRBD2
abundance: -
CDR3aa: CASSPPGSLAVAYEQYF
CDR3nt: TGTGCCAGCAGTCCCCCCGGGTCGCTAGCGGTCGCCTACGAGCAGTACTTC

j_gene: TRBJ2-3
v_gene: TRBV2
d_gene: TRBD2
abundance: -
CDR3aa: CASTTSGGLQSSDTQYF
CDR3nt: TGTGCCAGCACCACTAGCGGGGGGCTACAGTCGTCTGATACGCAGTATTTT

j_gene: TRBJ2-1
v_gene: TRBV28
d_gene: TRBD2
abundance: -
CDR3aa: CASRPGLAGLWDGQFF
CDR3nt: TGTGCCAGCAGGCCGGGACTAGCGGGACTGTGGGATGGGCAGTTCTTC

j_gene: TRBJ1-6
v_gene: TRBV7-9
d_gene: TRBD1
abundance: -
CDR3aa: CASSLAYPGQGANSPLHF
CDR3nt: TGTGCCAGCAGCTTAGCTTATCCGGGACAGGGGGCTAATTCACCCCTCCACTTT

j_gene: TRBJ2-1
v_gene: TRBV5-6
d_gene: TRBD2
abundance: -
CDR3aa: CASRKSGGAKKRPEQFF
CDR3nt: TGTGCCAGCAGGAAAAGCGGGGGGGCCAAAAAACGACCTGAGCAGTTCTTC

j_gene: TRBJ1-5
v_gene: TRBV5-1
d_gene: -
abundance: once
CDR3aa: CASSPGTRPSNQPQHF
CDR3nt: TGCGCCAGCAGCCCAGGGACAAGACCTAGCAATCAGCCCCAGCATTTT

j_gene: TRBJ2-1
v_gene: TRBV29-1
d_gene: -
abundance: -
CDR3aa: CSDRGSYNEQFF
CDR3nt: TGCAGCGACCGAGGCTCCTACAATGAGCAGTTCTTC

j_gene: TRBJ2-3
v_gene: TRBV5-1
d_gene: -
abundance: few
CDR3aa: CASREGTDTQYF
CDR3nt: TGCGCCAGCAGGGAGGGGACAGATACGCAGTATTTT

j_gene: TRBJ1-2
v_gene: TRBV4-1
d_gene: -
abundance: -
CDR3aa: CASSPPRTVHGYTF
CDR3nt: TGCGCCAGCAGCCCACCCAGGACAGTGCATGGCTACACCTTC

j_gene: TRBJ2-7
v_gene: TRBV7-9
d_gene: -
abundance: -
CDR3aa: CASSLVLEGREQYF
CDR3nt: TGTGCCAGCAGCCTGGTTTTAGAGGGCAGGGAGCAGTACTTC

j_gene: TRBJ2-2
v_gene: TRBV5-1
d_gene: -
abundance: -
CDR3aa: CASSLEGQGNTGELFF
CDR3nt: TGCGCCAGCAGCTTGGAGGGTCAGGGGAACACCGGGGAGCTGTTTTTT

j_gene: TRBJ2-1
v_gene: TRBV18
d_gene: TRBD2
abundance: -
CDR3aa: CASSRPVTSGWGSEQFF
CDR3nt: TGTGCCAGCTCGCGCCCCGTGACTAGCGGGTGGGGGAGTGAGCAGTTCTTC

j_gene: TRBJ2-5
v_gene: TRBV11-1
d_gene: -
abundance: -
CDR3aa: CASSLADWKETQYF
CDR3nt: TGTGCCAGCAGCTTAGCGGACTGGAAAGAGACCCAGTACTTC

j_gene: TRBJ1-1
v_gene: TRBV12-5
d_gene: -
abundance: -
CDR3aa: CASGLSPLTEAFF
CDR3nt: TGTGCTAGTGGTTTGTCCCCCCTCACTGAAGCTTTCTTT

j_gene: TRBJ2-3
v_gene: TRBV27
d_gene: TRBD2
abundance: -
CDR3aa: CASSFSGISTDTQYF
CDR3nt: TGTGCCAGCAGTTTTAGCGGGATTTCGACAGATACGCAGTATTTT

j_gene: TRBJ1-1
v_gene: TRBV2
d_gene: -
abundance: -
CDR3aa: CAKAANTEAFF
CDR3nt: TGTGCCAAAGCGGCGAACACTGAAGCTTTCTTT

j_gene: TRBJ2-6
v_gene: TRBV5-1
d_gene: -
abundance: few
CDR3aa: CASSLDRPSGANVLTF
CDR3nt: TGCGCCAGCAGCTTGGACAGACCCTCTGGGGCCAACGTCCTGACTTTC

j_gene: TRBJ1-3
v_gene: TRBV28
d_gene: -
abundance: -
CDR3aa: CASIQGYSGNTIYF
CDR3nt: TGTGCCAGCATACAGGGCTACTCTGGAAACACCATATATTTT

j_gene: TRBJ1-1
v_gene: TRBV9
d_gene: -
abundance: -
CDR3aa: CASSVVGGGAGAAFF
CDR3nt: TGTGCCAGCAGCGTAGTGGGTGGAGGGGCCGGGGCAGCTTTCTTT

j_gene: TRBJ2-3
v_gene: TRBV6-5
d_gene: -
abundance: -
CDR3aa: CASSPTGSTDTQYF
CDR3nt: TGTGCCAGCAGTCCCACGGGAAGCACAGATACGCAGTATTTT

j_gene: TRBJ1-2
v_gene: TRBV19
d_gene: -
abundance: once
CDR3aa: CASSSPRTDNYGYTF
CDR3nt: TGTGCCAGTAGTTCCCCGAGGACAGATAACTATGGCTACACCTTC

j_gene: TRBJ1-1
v_gene: TRBV19
d_gene: -
abundance: -
CDR3aa: CASSIVGGGKTEAFF
CDR3nt: TGTGCCAGTAGTATAGTCGGTGGAGGGAAGACTGAAGCTTTCTTT

j_gene: TRBJ2-1
v_gene: TRBV5-4
d_gene: TRBD1
abundance: -
CDR3aa: CASSYRDSPVNRQFF
CDR3nt: TGTGCCAGCAGCTACCGGGACAGCCCTGTAAATCGGCAGTTCTTC

j_gene: TRBJ2-5
v_gene: TRBV6-5
d_gene: -
abundance: -
CDR3aa: CASSYSSLPQETQYF
CDR3nt: TGTGCCAGCAGTTACTCGAGTCTGCCCCAAGAGACCCAGTACTTC

j_gene: TRBJ2-7
v_gene: TRBV27
d_gene: -
abundance: -
CDR3aa: CASSPPAGSMDEQYF
CDR3nt: TGTGCCAGCAGTCCGCCGGCAGGGTCCATGGACGAGCAGTACTTC

j_gene: TRBJ1-1
v_gene: TRBV6-1
d_gene: TRBD1
abundance: -
CDR3aa: CASNTGQGNTEAFF
CDR3nt: TGTGCCAGCAACACGGGACAGGGGAACACTGAAGCTTTCTTT

j_gene: TRBJ1-1
v_gene: TRBV6-4
d_gene: TRBD1
abundance: -
CDR3aa: CASSDSDRPERAFF
CDR3nt: TGTGCCAGCAGTGATTCGGACAGGCCCGAGAGGGCTTTCTTT

j_gene: TRBJ1-1
v_gene: TRBV2
d_gene: -
abundance: many
CDR3aa: CASRFGGRSTEAFF
CDR3nt: TGTGCCAGCAGGTTTGGAGGGAGGAGCACTGAAGCTTTCTTT

j_gene: TRBJ2-7
v_gene: TRBV5-5
d_gene: -
abundance: -
CDR3aa: CASSLTHSSYEQYF
CDR3nt: TGTGCCAGCAGCCTTACACACAGCTCCTACGAGCAGTACTTC

j_gene: TRBJ1-5
v_gene: TRBV7-2
d_gene: -
abundance: -
CDR3aa: CASSLVQGNQPQHF
CDR3nt: TGTGCCAGCAGCTTAGTACAGGGCAATCAGCCCCAGCATTTT

j_gene: TRBJ2-7
v_gene: TRBV4-2
d_gene: -
abundance: few
CDR3aa: CASSPGIGSYEQYF
CDR3nt: TGTGCCAGCAGCCCAGGGATTGGCTCCTACGAGCAGTACTTC

j_gene: TRBJ2-3
v_gene: TRBV4-2
d_gene: -
abundance: -
CDR3aa: CASRTGGADTQYF
CDR3nt: TGTGCCAGCCGGACTGGGGGCGCAGATACGCAGTATTTT

j_gene: TRBJ2-1
v_gene: TRBV27
d_gene: -
abundance: -
CDR3aa: CASSFVLYNEQFF
CDR3nt: TGTGCCAGCAGTTTTGTACTATACAATGAGCAGTTCTTC

j_gene: TRBJ2-1
v_gene: TRBV2
d_gene: TRBD2
abundance: -
CDR3aa: CASSDRTSESSYNEQFF
CDR3nt: TGTGCCAGCAGTGACAGGACTAGCGAGTCGTCCTACAATGAGCAGTTCTTC

j_gene: TRBJ2-6
v_gene: TRBV4-3
d_gene: TRBD1
abundance: -
CDR3aa: CASRVADRAGSGANVLTF
CDR3nt: TGCGCCAGCAGGGTTGCTGACAGGGCGGGCTCTGGGGCCAACGTCCTGACTTTC

j_gene: TRBJ1-3
v_gene: TRBV2
d_gene: -
abundance: few
CDR3aa: CASRTGVSGNTIYF
CDR3nt: TGTGCCAGCAGAACGGGTGTCTCTGGAAACACCATATATTTT